The T cell receptor (beta chain) under discussion was sequenced for a study of read filtering for tumor transcriptome and immune sequencing. Study-level points and caveats: Single-read clonotypes: roughly four fifths of IR-seq clonotypes (about 3.5% of reads), around three quarters of RNA-seq clonotypes (nearly 45% of reads). Dropping single-read clonotypes raised IR-seq and RNA-seq shared-clonotype correlation.

This clonotype was seen many times. Its antigen is not known. From about 400 ng of RNA, a library with molecular barcoded alpha/delta and beta/gamma adaptors was made. TCRdb reprocessed the reads via MiXCR and lists one record per CDR3 protein. This table holds tens of thousands of distinct CDR3 sequences, roughly 19% found once. The CDR3 contains 17 residues. Germline loops: CDR1 DFQATT, CDR2 SNEGSKA (reference sequence). Trimming cost V 3 bases and J 6 bases; bases outside gene matches: 16. The receptor was derived from a donor at least 40 years old with multiple myeloma. The V and J genes are TRBV20-1 and TRBJ2-2, with TRBD2 matching over 7 bases. Sequenced: a population of CD138-negative cells sorted from bone marrow. The chain's CDR3 is CSARPLGRDAFPGELFF. In nucleotides, the CDR3 is TGCAGTGCTAGGCCGTTAGGGAGGGACGCCTTCCCCGGGGAGCTGTTTTTT.